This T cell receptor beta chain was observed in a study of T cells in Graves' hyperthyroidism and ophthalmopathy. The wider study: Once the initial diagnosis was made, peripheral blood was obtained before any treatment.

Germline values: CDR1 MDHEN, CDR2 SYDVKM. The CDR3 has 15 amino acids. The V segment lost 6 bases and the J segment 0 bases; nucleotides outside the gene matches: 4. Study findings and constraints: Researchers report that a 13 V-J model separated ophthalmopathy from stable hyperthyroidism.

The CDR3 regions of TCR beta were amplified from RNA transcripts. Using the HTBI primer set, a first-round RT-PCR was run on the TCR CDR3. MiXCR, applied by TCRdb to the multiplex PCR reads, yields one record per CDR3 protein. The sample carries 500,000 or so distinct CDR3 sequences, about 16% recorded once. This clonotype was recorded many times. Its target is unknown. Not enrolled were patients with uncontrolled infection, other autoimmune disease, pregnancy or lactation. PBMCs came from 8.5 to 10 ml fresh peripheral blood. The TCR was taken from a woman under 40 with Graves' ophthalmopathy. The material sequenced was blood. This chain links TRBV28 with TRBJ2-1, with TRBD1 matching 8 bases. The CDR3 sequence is CASRTGTGSYNEQFF. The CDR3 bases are TGTGCCAGCAGAACCGGGACAGGCTCCTACAATGAGCAGTTCTTC.